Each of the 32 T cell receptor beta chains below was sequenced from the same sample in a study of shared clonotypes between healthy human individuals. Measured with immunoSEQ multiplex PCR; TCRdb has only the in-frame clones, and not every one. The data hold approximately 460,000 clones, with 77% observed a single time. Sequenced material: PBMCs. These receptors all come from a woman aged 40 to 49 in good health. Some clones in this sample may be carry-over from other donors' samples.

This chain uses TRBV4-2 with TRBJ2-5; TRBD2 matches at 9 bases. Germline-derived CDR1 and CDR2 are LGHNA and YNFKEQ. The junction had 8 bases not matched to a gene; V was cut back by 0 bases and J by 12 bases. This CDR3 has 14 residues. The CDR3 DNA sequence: TGTGCCAGCAGCCAAGATTGGGCGGGAGGGCCGAAGTACTTC. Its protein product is CASSQDWAGGPKYF.

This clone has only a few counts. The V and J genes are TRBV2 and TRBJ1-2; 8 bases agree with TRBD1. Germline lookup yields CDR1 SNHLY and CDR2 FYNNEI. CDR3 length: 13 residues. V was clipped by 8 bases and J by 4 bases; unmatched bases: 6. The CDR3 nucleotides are TGTGCCAGCCAAGCGGACAGGGCCTATGGCTACACCTTC. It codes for CASQADRAYGYTF.

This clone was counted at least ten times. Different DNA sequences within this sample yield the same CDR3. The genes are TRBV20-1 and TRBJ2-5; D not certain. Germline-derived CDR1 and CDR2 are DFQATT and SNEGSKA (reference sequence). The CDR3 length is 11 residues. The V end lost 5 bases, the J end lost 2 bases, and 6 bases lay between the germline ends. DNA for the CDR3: TGCAGTGCTGATTCGCAAGAGACCCAGTACTTC. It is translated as CSADSQETQYF.

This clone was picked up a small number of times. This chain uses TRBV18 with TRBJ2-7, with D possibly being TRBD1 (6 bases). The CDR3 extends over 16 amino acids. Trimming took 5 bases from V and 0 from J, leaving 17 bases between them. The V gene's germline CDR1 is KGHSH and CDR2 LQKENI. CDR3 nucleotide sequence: TGTGCCAGCTCAACGCTACAGGGAAGGGACTCCTACGAGCAGTACTTC. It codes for CASSTLQGRDSYEQYF.

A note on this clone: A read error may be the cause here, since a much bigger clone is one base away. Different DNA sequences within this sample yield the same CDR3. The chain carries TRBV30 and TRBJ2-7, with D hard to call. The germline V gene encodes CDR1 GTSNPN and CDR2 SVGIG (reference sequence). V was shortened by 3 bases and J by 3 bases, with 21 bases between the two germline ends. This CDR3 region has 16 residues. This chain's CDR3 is CAWSLYVTGGYYEQYF. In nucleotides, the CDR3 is TGTGCCTGGAGCCTATATGTGACTGGCGGTTACTACGAGCAGTACTTC.

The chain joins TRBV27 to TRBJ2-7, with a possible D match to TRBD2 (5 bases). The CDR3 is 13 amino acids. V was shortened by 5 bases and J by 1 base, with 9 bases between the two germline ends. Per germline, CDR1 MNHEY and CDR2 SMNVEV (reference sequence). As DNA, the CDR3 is TGTGCCAGCAGTATAAGCGGTTCCTACGAGCAGTACTTC. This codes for CASSISGSYEQYF.

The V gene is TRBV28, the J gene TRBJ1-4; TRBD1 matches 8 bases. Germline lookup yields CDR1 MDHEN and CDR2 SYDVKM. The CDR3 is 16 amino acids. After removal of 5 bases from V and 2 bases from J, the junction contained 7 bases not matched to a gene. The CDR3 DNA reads TGTGCCAGCAGTACCACGCGACAGGGGACTAATGAAAAACTGTTTTTT. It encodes CASSTTRQGTNEKLFF.

For the CDR3, the DNA is TGTGCCAGTGGGGGTGAGGCTAGCAATCAGCCCCAGCATTTT. Its protein is CASGGEASNQPQHF. The rearrangement uses TRBV19 and TRBJ1-5; the D gene is possibly TRBD1 (5 bases). The germline gives CDR1 LNHDA, CDR2 SQIVND (reference sequence). This CDR3 has 14 residues. V was pared by 8 bases and J by 0 bases, with 11 bases between.

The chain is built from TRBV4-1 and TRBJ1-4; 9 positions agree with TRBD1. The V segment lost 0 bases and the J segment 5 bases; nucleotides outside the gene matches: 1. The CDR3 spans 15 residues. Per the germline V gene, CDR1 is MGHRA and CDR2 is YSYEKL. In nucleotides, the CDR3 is TGCGCCAGCAGCCAAGATGGGACAGGGAATGAAAAACTGTTTTTT. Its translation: CASSQDGTGNEKLFF.

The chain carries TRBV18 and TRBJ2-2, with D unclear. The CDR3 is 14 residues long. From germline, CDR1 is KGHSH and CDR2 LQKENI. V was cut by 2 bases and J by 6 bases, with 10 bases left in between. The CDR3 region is CASSPISNPGELFF. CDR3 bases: TGTGCCAGCTCACCAATAAGTAATCCCGGGGAGCTGTTTTTT.

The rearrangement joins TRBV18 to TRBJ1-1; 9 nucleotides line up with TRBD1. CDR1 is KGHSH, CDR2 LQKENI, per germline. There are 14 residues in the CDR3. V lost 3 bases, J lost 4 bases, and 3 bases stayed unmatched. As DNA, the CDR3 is TGTGCCAGCTCACCCGGACAGGGGTTCACTGAAGCTTTCTTT. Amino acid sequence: CASSPGQGFTEAFF.

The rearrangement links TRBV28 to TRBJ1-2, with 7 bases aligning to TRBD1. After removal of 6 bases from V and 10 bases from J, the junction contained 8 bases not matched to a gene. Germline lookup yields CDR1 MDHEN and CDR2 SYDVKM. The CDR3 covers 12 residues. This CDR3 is CASRGQLRVYTF. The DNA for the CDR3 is TGTGCCAGCAGGGGACAGTTAAGAGTCTACACCTTC.

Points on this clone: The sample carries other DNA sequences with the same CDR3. CDR3 sequence reads: CASAQGLGTQYF. DNA of the CDR3: TGTGCTTCCGCGCAGGGCTTGGGGACCCAGTACTTC. V gene TRBV2 combines with J gene TRBJ2-5, with TRBD1 as a possible D gene (5 bases). The CDR3 length is 12 residues. CDR1 is SNHLY and CDR2 is FYNNEI in the germline V gene.

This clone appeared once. CDR3 nucleotide sequence: TGCGCCAGCAGCTTGCTGATGGGAGCGACCGGGGAGCTGTTTTTT. Translation gives CASSLLMGATGELFF. The genes are TRBV5-1 and TRBJ2-2; D might be TRBD2 (5 bases). V lost 1 base and J 5 bases, leaving 12 bases between the germline ends. CDR3 length: 15 residues. Germline V gives CDR1 SGHRS, CDR2 YFSETQ.

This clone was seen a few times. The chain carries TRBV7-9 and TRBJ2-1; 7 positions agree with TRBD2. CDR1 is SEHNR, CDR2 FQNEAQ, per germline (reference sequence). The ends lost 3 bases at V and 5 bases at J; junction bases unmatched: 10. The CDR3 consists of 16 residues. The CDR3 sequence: CASSFPLREPDNEQFF. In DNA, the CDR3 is TGTGCCAGCAGCTTCCCGTTGCGGGAGCCTGACAATGAGCAGTTCTTC. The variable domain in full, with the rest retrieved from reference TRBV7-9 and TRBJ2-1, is DTGVSQNPRHKITKRGQNVTFRCDPISEHNRLYWYRQTLGQGPEFLTYFQNEAQLEKSRLLSDRFSAERPKGSFSTLEIQRTEQGDSAMYLCASSFPLREPDNEQFFGPGTRLTVL.

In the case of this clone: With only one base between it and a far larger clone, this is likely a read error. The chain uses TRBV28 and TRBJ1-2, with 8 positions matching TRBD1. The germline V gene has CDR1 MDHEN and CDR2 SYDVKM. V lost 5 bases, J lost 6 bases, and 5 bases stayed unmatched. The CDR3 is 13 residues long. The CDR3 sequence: CASSRTGPDGYTF. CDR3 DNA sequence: TGTGCCAGCAGTCGGACAGGGCCAGATGGCTACACCTTC.

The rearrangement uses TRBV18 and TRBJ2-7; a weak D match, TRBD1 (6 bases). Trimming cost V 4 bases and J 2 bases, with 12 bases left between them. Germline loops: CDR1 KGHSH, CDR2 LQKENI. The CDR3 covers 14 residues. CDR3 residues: CASSQVTGAYEQYF. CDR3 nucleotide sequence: TGTGCCAGCTCACAGGTGACAGGAGCCTACGAGCAGTACTTC.

Written as DNA, the CDR3 is TGTGCCAGCTCACCAAGACAGGCCTACGAGCAGTACTTC. It encodes CASSPRQAYEQYF. J is TRBJ2-7 and V is TRBV18; weak D call: TRBD1 (6 bases). Trimming shortened V by 2 bases and J by 2 bases, and 7 bases separated the two germline ends. The CDR3 length is 13 residues. Germline CDR1 and CDR2: KGHSH and LQKENI.

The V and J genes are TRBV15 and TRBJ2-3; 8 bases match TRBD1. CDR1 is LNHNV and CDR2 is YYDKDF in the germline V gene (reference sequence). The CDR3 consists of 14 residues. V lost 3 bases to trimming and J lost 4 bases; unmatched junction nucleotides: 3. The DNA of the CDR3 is TGTGCCACCAGCAGGGACAGGGTTGCAGATACGCAGTATTTT. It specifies CATSRDRVADTQYF.

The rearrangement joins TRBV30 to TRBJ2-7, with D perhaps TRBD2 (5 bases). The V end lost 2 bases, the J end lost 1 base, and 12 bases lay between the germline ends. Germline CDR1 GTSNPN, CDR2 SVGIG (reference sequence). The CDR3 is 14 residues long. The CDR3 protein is CAWSLRLLSYEQYF. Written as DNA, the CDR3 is TGTGCCTGGAGTCTCAGACTACTATCCTACGAGCAGTACTTC.

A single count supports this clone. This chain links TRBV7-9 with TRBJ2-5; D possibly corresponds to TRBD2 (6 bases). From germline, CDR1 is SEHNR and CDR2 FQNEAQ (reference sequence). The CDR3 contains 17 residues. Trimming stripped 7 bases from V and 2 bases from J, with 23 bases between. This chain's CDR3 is CASIHSRGGRFQETQYF. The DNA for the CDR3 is TGTGCCAGCATCCACTCGCGGGGTGGACGGTTTCAAGAGACCCAGTACTTC.

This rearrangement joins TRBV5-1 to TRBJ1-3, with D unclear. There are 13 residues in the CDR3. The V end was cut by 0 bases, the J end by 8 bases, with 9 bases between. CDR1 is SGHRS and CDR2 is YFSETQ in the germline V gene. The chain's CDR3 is CASSLGGRDTIYF. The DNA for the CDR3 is TGCGCCAGCAGCTTGGGAGGGCGAGACACCATATATTTT.

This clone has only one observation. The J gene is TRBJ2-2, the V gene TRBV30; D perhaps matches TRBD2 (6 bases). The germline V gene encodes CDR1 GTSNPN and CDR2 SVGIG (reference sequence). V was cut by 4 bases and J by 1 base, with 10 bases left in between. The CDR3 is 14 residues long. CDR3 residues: CAWTMRGNTGELFF. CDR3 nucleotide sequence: TGTGCCTGGACTATGCGGGGGAACACCGGGGAGCTGTTTTTT.

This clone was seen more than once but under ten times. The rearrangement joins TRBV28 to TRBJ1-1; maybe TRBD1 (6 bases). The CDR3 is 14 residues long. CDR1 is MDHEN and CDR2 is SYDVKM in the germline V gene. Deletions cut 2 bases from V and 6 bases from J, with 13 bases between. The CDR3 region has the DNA TGTGCCAGCAGTTTACCGGGACAATGGTCTGAAGCTTTCTTT. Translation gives CASSLPGQWSEAFF.

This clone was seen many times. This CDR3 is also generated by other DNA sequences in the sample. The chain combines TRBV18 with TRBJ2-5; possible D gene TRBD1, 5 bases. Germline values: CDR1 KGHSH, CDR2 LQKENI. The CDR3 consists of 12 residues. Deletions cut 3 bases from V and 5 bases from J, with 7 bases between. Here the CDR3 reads CASSPAGETQYF. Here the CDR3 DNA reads TGTGCCAGCTCACCCGCAGGGGAGACCCAGTACTTC.

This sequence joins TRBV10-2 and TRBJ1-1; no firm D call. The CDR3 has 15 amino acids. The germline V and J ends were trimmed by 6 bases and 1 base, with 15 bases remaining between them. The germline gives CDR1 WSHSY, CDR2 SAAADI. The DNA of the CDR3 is TGCGCCAGCAGCCCCTTGGGAGGCCGGAACACTGAAGCTTTCTTT. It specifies CASSPLGGRNTEAFF.

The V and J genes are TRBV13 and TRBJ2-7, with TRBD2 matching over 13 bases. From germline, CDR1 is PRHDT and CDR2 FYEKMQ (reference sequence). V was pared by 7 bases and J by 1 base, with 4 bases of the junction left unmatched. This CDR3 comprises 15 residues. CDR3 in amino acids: CASKWTSGGSYEQYF. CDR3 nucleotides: TGTGCCAGCAAGTGGACTAGCGGGGGATCCTACGAGCAGTACTTC.

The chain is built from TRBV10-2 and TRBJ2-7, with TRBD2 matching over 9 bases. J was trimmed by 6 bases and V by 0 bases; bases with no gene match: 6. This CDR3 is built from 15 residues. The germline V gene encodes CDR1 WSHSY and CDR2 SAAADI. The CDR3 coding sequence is TGCGCCAGCAGTGAGTCGGGCGGGAGGGGAGGCGAGCAGTACTTC. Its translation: CASSESGGRGGEQYF.

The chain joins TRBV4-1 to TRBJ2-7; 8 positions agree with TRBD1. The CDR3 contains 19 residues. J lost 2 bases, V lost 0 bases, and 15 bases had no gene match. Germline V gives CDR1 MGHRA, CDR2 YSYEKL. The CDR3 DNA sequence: TGCGCCAGCAGCCAAGAGGGGTTTGGTTATAACAGGGGGACCTACGAGCAGTACTTC. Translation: CASSQEGFGYNRGTYEQYF.

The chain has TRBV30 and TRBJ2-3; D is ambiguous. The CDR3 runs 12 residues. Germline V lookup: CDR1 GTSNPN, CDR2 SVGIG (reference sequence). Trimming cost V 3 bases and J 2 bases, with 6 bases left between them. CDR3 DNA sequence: TGTGCCTGGAGGTCTTTCACAGATACGCAGTATTTT. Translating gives CAWRSFTDTQYF.

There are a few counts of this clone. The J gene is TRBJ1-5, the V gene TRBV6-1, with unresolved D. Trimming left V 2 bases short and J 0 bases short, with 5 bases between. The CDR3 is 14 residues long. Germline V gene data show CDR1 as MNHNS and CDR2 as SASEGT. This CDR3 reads CASSEQDSNQPQHF. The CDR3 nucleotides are TGTGCCAGCAGTGAACAGGATAGCAATCAGCCCCAGCATTTT.

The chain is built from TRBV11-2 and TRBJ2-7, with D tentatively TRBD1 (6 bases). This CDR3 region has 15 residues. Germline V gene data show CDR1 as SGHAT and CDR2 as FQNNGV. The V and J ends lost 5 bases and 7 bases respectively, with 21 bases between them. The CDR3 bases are TGTGCCAGCAGCCCTACCAGGGGCCCACTTGGGGAGCAGTACTTC. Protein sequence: CASSPTRGPLGEQYF.